The 20 T cell receptor beta chains reported below all come from one sample, sequenced in a study of control samples from healthy donors and cancer patients. Libraries were prepared by immunoSEQ multiplex PCR; TCRdb keeps only in-frame clonotypes and omits some of them. Of about 140,000 clones in the sample, around 94% are singletons; the top ten hold about an eighth. The sample consisted of blood. The receptors were sampled from a man aged 35-49 years in good health.

The chain carries TRBV5-4 and TRBJ1-1; D is unresolved. The length of the CDR3 is 14 residues. The ends were cut back, 0 bases at V and 1 base at J, with 7 bases in the middle. In germline, CDR1 is SGHNT, CDR2 YYREEE (reference sequence). As DNA, the CDR3 is TGTGCCAGCAGCTTGGAAGCCAAGAACACTGAAGCTTTCTTT. Protein product: CASSLEAKNTEAFF.

The rearrangement uses TRBV11-3 and TRBJ1-1, with a possible D match to TRBD1 (6 bases). V shed 5 bases and J shed 7 bases, with 17 bases lying between them. The CDR3 consists of 14 residues. Germline CDR1 SGHNT, CDR2 YENEEA. In nucleotides, the CDR3 is TGTGCCAGCAGCACAGAGGGGGGCCCCGGTGAAGCTTTCTTT. It is translated as CASSTEGGPGEAFF.

The rearrangement joins TRBV29-1 to TRBJ2-2; a possible D gene is TRBD2 (5 bases). CDR1 and CDR2 from the germline V gene are SQVTM and ANQGSEA. This CDR3 is built from 14 residues. V was shortened by 3 bases and J by 0 bases, with 8 bases between the two germline ends. The CDR3 bases are TGCAGCGTTGAGCCAGCGGCGAACACCGGGGAGCTGTTTTTT. Translating gives CSVEPAANTGELFF.

The rearrangement uses TRBV7-3 and TRBJ1-1; D is unclear. This CDR3 region has 13 residues. Looked up from germline, CDR1 is SGHTA and CDR2 is FQGTGA. V was cut by 3 bases and J by 2 bases, with 7 bases left in between. Written as DNA, the CDR3 is TGTGCCAGCAGCTTGGAGAGAAACACTGAAGCTTTCTTT. Its translation is CASSLERNTEAFF.

The chain has TRBV5-1 and TRBJ1-6; D perhaps matches TRBD1 (5 bases). CDR1 is SGHRS and CDR2 is YFSETQ in the germline V gene. Trimming removed 5 bases from V and 7 bases from J, with 19 bases in between. The CDR3 extends over 16 amino acids. The CDR3 is CASRNPSQGRNSPLHF. Here the CDR3 DNA reads TGCGCCAGCAGAAACCCCTCTCAGGGCCGGAATTCACCCCTCCACTTT.

The chain links TRBV5-1 to TRBJ2-2; no firm D call. Germline loops: CDR1 SGHRS, CDR2 YFSETQ. The CDR3 loop spans 15 amino acids. Deletions cut 4 bases from V and 1 base from J, with 11 bases between. Written as DNA, the CDR3 is TGCGCCAGCAGCCCGGTCGGGCGGAACACCGGGGAGCTGTTTTTT. Translated, it gives CASSPVGRNTGELFF.

The chain has TRBV6-5 and TRBJ1-2, with TRBD1 identical over 11 bases. J gave up 7 bases and V 6 bases, and 4 bases lay outside the gene matches. CDR1 and CDR2 (germline): MNHEY, SVGAGI. CDR3 length equals 13 residues. CDR3 in amino acids: CASSRTGGAGYTF. CDR3 coding DNA: TGTGCCAGCAGCCGGACAGGGGGCGCTGGCTACACCTTC.

The gene calls are TRBV7-2 and TRBJ2-1; 7 bases match TRBD1. V lost 5 bases to trimming and J lost 4 bases; unmatched junction nucleotides: 2. CDR3 length: 13 amino acids. The germline V gene encodes CDR1 SGHTA and CDR2 FQGNSA. The CDR3, as DNA: TGTGCCAGCAGCAAGGGACAGTACAATGAGCAGTTCTTC. This translates into CASSKGQYNEQFF.

The chain carries TRBV3-1 (or the pseudogene TRBV3-2) and TRBJ1-3, with TRBD1 matching 7 bases. Germline lookup yields CDR1 LGHDT and CDR2 YNNKEL (reference sequence). Trimming removed 4 bases from V and 1 base from J; junction bases left unmatched: 1. The CDR3 runs 14 residues. The CDR3 loop reads CASSRQGSGNTIYF. The CDR3 nucleotides read TGTGCCAGCAGCCGACAGGGTTCTGGAAACACCATATATTTT.

This chain joins TRBV30 and TRBJ2-1; the match to TRBD2 covers 13 bases. This CDR3 comprises 14 residues. The germline V gene encodes CDR1 GTSNPN and CDR2 SVGIG (reference sequence). The V and J ends lost 7 bases and 6 bases, in that order; junction bases with no gene match: 6. This chain's CDR3 is CALLAGGPSNEQFF. CDR3 nucleotides: TGTGCCTTACTAGCGGGAGGGCCATCCAATGAGCAGTTCTTC.

The chain has TRBV27 and TRBJ2-1; no reliable D call. The length of the CDR3 is 14 residues. The germline V gene has CDR1 MNHEY and CDR2 SMNVEV (reference sequence). V dropped 5 bases and J dropped 0 bases, with 8 bases sitting between them. The DNA for the CDR3 is TGTGCCAGCAGTGTCGGTAGCTCCTACAATGAGCAGTTCTTC. The encoded protein is CASSVGSSYNEQFF.

This sequence joins TRBV15 and TRBJ2-3; tentatively, D is TRBD1 (6 bases). Trimming pared 2 bases from V and 4 bases from J, leaving 10 bases between. The germline CDR1 and CDR2 sequences are LNHNV and YYDKDF (reference sequence). The CDR3 totals 14 residues. CDR3 coding DNA: TGTGCCACCAGCAGACCAGGACAGTCAGATACGCAGTATTTT. Its protein product is CATSRPGQSDTQYF.

This clone was seen only once. This specimen includes other DNA sequences encoding the same CDR3. V gene TRBV11-2 combines with J gene TRBJ1-1; D is ambiguous. This CDR3 is built from 11 residues. Germline CDR1 and CDR2: SGHAT and FQNNGV. Trimming stripped 1 base from V and 8 bases from J, with 5 bases between. CDR3 nucleotide sequence: TGTGCCAGCAGCTTAGGTGGAGAAGCTTTCTTT. This encodes CASSLGGEAFF.

The rearrangement uses TRBV2 and TRBJ2-3; D perhaps matches TRBD1 (5 bases). Germline CDR1 SNHLY, CDR2 FYNNEI. The CDR3 spans 15 residues. V was trimmed by 3 bases and J by 6 bases, leaving 16 bases between them. CDR3 in DNA: TGTGCCAGCAGTGATAGGACACGATCCCTTGATACGCAGTATTTT. It encodes CASSDRTRSLDTQYF.

The chain carries TRBV5-1 and TRBJ1-3; D not certain. CDR1 and CDR2 from the germline V gene are SGHRS and YFSETQ. Trimming left V 2 bases short and J 4 bases short, with 10 bases between. CDR3 length equals 14 residues. The DNA for the CDR3 is TGCGCCAGCAGCTTAGGAGGATTCGGAAACACCATATATTTT. Its translation: CASSLGGFGNTIYF.

The chain combines TRBV6-6 with TRBJ1-1, with D uncertain. The length of the CDR3 is 13 residues. V was trimmed by 0 bases and J by 2 bases, leaving 4 bases between them. Germline V gene lookup returns CDR1 MNHNY and CDR2 SVGAGI (reference sequence). Here the CDR3 DNA reads TGTGCCAGCAGTTACTCGAGAAACACTGAAGCTTTCTTT. Its translation: CASSYSRNTEAFF.

The chain is built from TRBV5-1 and TRBJ1-3, with D maybe TRBD1 (6 bases). From germline, CDR1 is SGHRS and CDR2 YFSETQ. V was clipped by 0 bases and J by 0 bases, with 10 bases between them. CDR3 size: 16 residues. The CDR3 region has the DNA TGCGCCAGCAGCTTGGGGGGGGCTCTCTCTGGAAACACCATATATTTT. It specifies CASSLGGALSGNTIYF.

The chain has TRBV19 and TRBJ1-5; 7 nucleotides agree with TRBD1. This CDR3 has 16 amino acids. J lost 3 bases, V lost 5 bases, and 10 bases had no gene match. Germline V gene lookup returns CDR1 LNHDA and CDR2 SQIVND (reference sequence). The CDR3 here is CASSPGDSRFNQPQHF. Written as DNA, the CDR3 is TGTGCCAGTAGTCCTGGGGACAGCAGATTCAATCAGCCCCAGCATTTT. Variable domain in full (rest from reference TRBV19 and TRBJ1-5): DGGITQSPKYLFRKEGQNVTLSCEQNLNHDAMYWYRQDPGQGLRLIYYSQIVNDFQKGDIAEGYSVSREKKESFPLTVTSAQKNPTAFYLCASSPGDSRFNQPQHFGDGTRLSIL.

The chain has TRBV7-9 and TRBJ2-1, with 9 bases aligning to TRBD2. Germline-derived CDR1 and CDR2 are SEHNR and FQNEAQ (reference sequence). This CDR3 is built from 16 residues. With V trimmed by 1 base and J by 3 bases, 4 bases remained unmatched. The CDR3 nucleotides are TGTGCCAGCAGCTTAGGACTAGCGGAAGTCTACAATGAGCAGTTCTTC. Translation gives CASSLGLAEVYNEQFF.

J is TRBJ1-4 and V is TRBV27, with 10 bases that match TRBD1. V was clipped by 5 bases and J by 8 bases; unmatched bases: 5. Germline V lookup: CDR1 MNHEY, CDR2 SMNVEV (reference sequence). The CDR3 totals 14 residues. CDR3 amino acids: CASSQDRGHEKLFF. The CDR3 nucleotides are TGTGCCAGCAGTCAAGACAGGGGGCACGAAAAACTGTTTTTT.